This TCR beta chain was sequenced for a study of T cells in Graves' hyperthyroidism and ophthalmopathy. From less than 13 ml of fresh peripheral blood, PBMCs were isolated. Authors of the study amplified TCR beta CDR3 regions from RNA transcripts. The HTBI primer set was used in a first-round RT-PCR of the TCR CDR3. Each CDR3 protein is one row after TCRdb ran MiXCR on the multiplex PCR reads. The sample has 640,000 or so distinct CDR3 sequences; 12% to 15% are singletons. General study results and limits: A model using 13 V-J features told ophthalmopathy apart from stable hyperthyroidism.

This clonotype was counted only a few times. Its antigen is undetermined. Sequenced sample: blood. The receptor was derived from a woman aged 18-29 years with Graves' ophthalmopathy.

CDR3 amino acids: CASSITAGGKLEQYF. CDR3 coding DNA: TGTGCCAGTAGTATTACGGCAGGGGGTAAACTCGAGCAGTACTTC. The chain carries TRBV19 and TRBJ2-7, with TRBD1 matching over 7 bases. The CDR3 is 15 residues long. The germline gives CDR1 LNHDA, CDR2 SQIVND (reference sequence). V shed 3 bases, J shed 6 bases, and the junction held 11 bases outside the gene matches.